This T cell receptor beta chain originates from a study of T cells in tumors after PD-1 blockade. Study context: No patient had prior checkpoint blockade, systemic immunosuppression, or radiotherapy within 4 weeks. A subset received ongoing vismodegib 150 mg daily alongside anti-PD-1 therapy. Points from the study as a whole: Some novel exhausted tumor clones appeared in pre-treatment blood, suggesting peripheral recruitment.

In the case of this clone: Its target is not known.

CDR3 length: 12 residues. Trimming cost V 3 bases and J 10 bases, with 9 bases left between them. Per the germline V gene, CDR1 is MDHEN and CDR2 is SYDVKM. Clones were sequenced by immunoSEQ multiplex PCR, and TCRdb holds only the in-frame ones, with some missing. The table lists 50,000 or so clones, 75% to 80% of them singletons. The source material was PBMCs, sampled before anti-PD-1 treatment. This receptor was obtained from a human donor with basal cell carcinoma. The chain has TRBV28 and TRBJ1-4, with D unclear. CDR3 residues: CASSFRSGKLFF. CDR3 nucleotide sequence: TGTGCCAGCAGTTTTAGGAGTGGAAAACTGTTTTTT.